Sequencing of this TCR beta chain was carried out in a study of shared clonotypes between healthy human individuals. In the original processing: ImmunoSEQ supplied junction-only sequences lacking quality scores, so filtering was different. Profiling relied on immunoSEQ multiplex PCR, and the TCRdb table lists in-frame clones only, not all of them. The V and J calls and the clone size are those of that table, but D and trimming were determined from the DNA. The profile shows roughly 500,000 clones, around 73% of them singletons. This sequence originates from a woman between 40 and 55 years old in good health. Some clones in this sample may be carry-over from other donors' samples. The sequencing sample was made of PBMCs.

The CDR3 protein is CASSPPGQGRYEQYF. DNA for the CDR3: TGTGCCAGCTCACCACCGGGACAGGGTCGATACGAGCAGTACTTC. The chain combines TRBV18 with TRBJ2-7, with 9 bases identical to TRBD1. CDR1 is KGHSH and CDR2 is LQKENI in the germline V gene. J lost 4 bases, V lost 0 bases, and 4 bases had no gene match. This CDR3 is 15 amino acids long.